This is a list of T cell receptor beta chains from one sample in a study of shared T cell receptors in the human thymus. Profiled with immunoSEQ multiplex PCR; TCRdb holds only in-frame clones, not every one. Of 700,000 or so clones listed, 80% to 90% are singletons. The same sample was also studied in work on human thymus T cells.

Sequenced: thymocytes. These receptors were obtained from a girl less than two years old with a congenital heart defect. Each CDR3 is given with its conserved first and last residue. The order of the fields is J gene, CDR3 length, D gene, clone size, V gene, CDR3 DNA, CDR3 protein. A D gene is named only where the DNA matches it firmly. The listing skips clone size in some rows; elsewhere it reads once, few, many or a size class.

TRBJ2-3,15,TRBD2,-,TRBV5-1,TGCGCCAGCAGCTCCCTAGCGGGTGGCCCAGATACGCAGTATTTT,CASSSLAGGPDTQYF
TRBJ2-7,15,-,few,TRBV29-1,TGCAGCGTTGAAGATCCTTTTTTCAGGACCTACGAGCAGTACTTC,CSVEDPFFRTYEQYF
TRBJ2-7,18,-,-,TRBV7-3,TGTGCCAGCAGCTCTTCCAATGGTCGACCTGGGGAGTCCTACGAGCAGTACTTC,CASSSSNGRPGESYEQYF
TRBJ2-3,17,TRBD1,-,TRBV10-3,TGTGCCATCAGTTTCTCTGGACAGGGGGCTCACACAGATACGCAGTATTTT,CAISFSGQGAHTDTQYF
TRBJ2-3,19,TRBD1,-,TRBV14,TGTGCCAGCAGCCTCCGGGGGGCTCCACAGGGGGCGAGTACAGATACGCAGTATTTT,CASSLRGAPQGASTDTQYF
TRBJ1-2,16,TRBD1,-,TRBV25-1,TGTGCCAGCAGTTTAACAGGGGGTTGGGATCGTTTTGGCTACACCTTC,CASSLTGGWDRFGYTF
TRBJ1-1,16,TRBD1,-,TRBV5-1,TGCGCCAGCAGCCCAGGGGGCGGTTGGGGCGACACTGAAGCTTTCTTT,CASSPGGGWGDTEAFF
TRBJ1-2,15,-,-,TRBV28,TGTGCCAGCAGTTTGGTCGACAAGGCCCTTTCTGGCTACACCTTC,CASSLVDKALSGYTF
TRBJ1-6,14,TRBD1,-,TRBV28,TGTGCCAGCACTGGGACAGAAGATAATTCACCCCTCCACTTT,CASTGTEDNSPLHF
TRBJ1-5,14,-,-,TRBV9,TGTGCCAGCAGCGTAGCAGACAGAGATCAGCCCCAGCATTTT,CASSVADRDQPQHF
TRBJ1-1,15,-,-,TRBV5-4,TGTGCCAGCAGCAACTCCGACAGAATGAACACTGAAGCTTTCTTT,CASSNSDRMNTEAFF
TRBJ1-1,13,TRBD1,-,TRBV6-5,TGTGCCAGCAGAGACAGGGAGAACACTGAAGCTTTCTTT,CASRDRENTEAFF
TRBJ1-2,14,TRBD1,-,TRBV7-2,TGTGCCGGCTTGAACTCCGGGACAGGGTATGGCTACACCTTC,CAGLNSGTGYGYTF
TRBJ1-3,14,-,-,TRBV14,TGTGCCAGCAGCCGTACAGGGCAAGGAAACACCATATATTTT,CASSRTGQGNTIYF
TRBJ1-1,16,-,-,TRBV6-1,TGTGCCAGCAGTGAAATTTTGGTTTCGGTGAACACTGAAGCTTTCTTT,CASSEILVSVNTEAFF
TRBJ1-1,15,TRBD1,few,TRBV4-2,TGTGCCAGCAGCCAAGGGGACAGGGGAGGCACTGAAGCTTTCTTT,CASSQGDRGGTEAFF
TRBJ1-2,14,-,-,TRBV7-9,TGTGCCAGCAGCTTAGCAGGGGGTAACTATGGCTACACCTTC,CASSLAGGNYGYTF
TRBJ2-1,18,TRBD2,-,TRBV7-3,TGTGCCAGCAGCTTCTCTAGCGGGGGGGCCTCCTCCTACAATGAGCAGTTCTTC,CASSFSSGGASSYNEQFF
TRBJ2-1,15,-,-,TRBV4-1,TGCGCCAGCACCCTCTGGACTGCGGACTACAATGAGCAGTTCTTC,CASTLWTADYNEQFF
TRBJ1-1,14,-,-,TRBV4-1,TGCGCCAGCAGCCAAGGCCAGGGTATCCCTGAAGCTTTCTTT,CASSQGQGIPEAFF
TRBJ1-5,15,TRBD1,once,TRBV28,TGTGCCAGCAGGAGTTTCGGGCAGGGGGGTCAGCCCCAGCATTTT,CASRSFGQGGQPQHF
TRBJ2-7,15,-,-,TRBV27,TGTGCCAGCAGTCCTATCGCTAGCGAGAGATACGAGCAGTACTTC,CASSPIASERYEQYF
TRBJ2-1,14,-,-,TRBV6-1,TGTGCCAGCAGGCCCAGGGGCGCCTACAATGAGCAGTTCTTC,CASRPRGAYNEQFF
TRBJ1-2,16,-,-,TRBV19,TGTGCCAGTAGTATAGCATACGGGGAACTCAAAACTGGCTACACCTTC,CASSIAYGELKTGYTF
TRBJ1-2,15,-,-,TRBV7-4,TGTGCCAGCAGCTTGCCGCCCACAGGGTCTAATGGCTACACCTTC,CASSLPPTGSNGYTF
TRBJ1-5,13,-,-,TRBV15,TGTGCCACCCACGACAGTAGCAATCAGCCCCAGCATTTT,CATHDSSNQPQHF
TRBJ1-2,16,TRBD1,-,TRBV11-2,TGTGCCAGCAGCTCCCAACAGGGGAGGCTCAACTATGGCTACACCTTC,CASSSQQGRLNYGYTF
TRBJ2-7,14,-,few,TRBV7-8,TGTGCCAGCAGCTACGGCAGCCTGAGGTACGAGCAGTACTTC,CASSYGSLRYEQYF
TRBJ2-1,13,-,few,TRBV6-5,TGTGCCAGCAGTCACCAGGGCTACAATGAGCAGTTCTTC,CASSHQGYNEQFF
TRBJ1-5,15,-,-,TRBV19,TGTGCCAGTAGGAAAATGACAGAGGAAAATCAGCCCCAGCATTTT,CASRKMTEENQPQHF
TRBJ1-1,14,-,few,TRBV6-1,TGTGCCAGCAGCCCCAGTATCCGAGGCACTGAAGCTTTCTTT,CASSPSIRGTEAFF
TRBJ1-1,14,TRBD1,-,TRBV6-1,TGTGCCAGCAGTGTGACAGGGGTTAACACTGAAGCTTTCTTT,CASSVTGVNTEAFF
TRBJ2-5,13,TRBD1,-,TRBV6-5,TGTGCCAGCAGAGAAGACAGGGGGGAGACCCAGTACTTC,CASREDRGETQYF
TRBJ2-5,13,-,-,TRBV25-1,TGTGCCAGCAGTGAACAGGGCCAAGAGACCCAGTACTTC,CASSEQGQETQYF
TRBJ2-5,18,TRBD2,-,TRBV4-2,TGTGCCAGCAGCCAGGTCCTGATAGCGGGGGGGGATCAAGAGACCCAGTACTTC,CASSQVLIAGGDQETQYF
TRBJ2-1,18,TRBD2,-,TRBV7-2,TGTGCCAGCAGCACTCGGACTAGCGGGGGTAGACTGGGGAATGAGCAGTTCTTC,CASSTRTSGGRLGNEQFF
TRBJ1-1,15,-,-,TRBV7-3,TGTGCCAGCAGCTTAACCCCAGGGGCAGGGTCAGAGGCTTTCTTT,CASSLTPGAGSEAFF
TRBJ1-2,17,TRBD1,-,TRBV4-3,TGCGCCAGCAGCCAAGAATACCCCGGGACAGAATACTATGGCTACACCTTC,CASSQEYPGTEYYGYTF
TRBJ2-3,14,-,once,TRBV7-2,TGTGCCAGCAGCTTAGCTAGAGGGCTTGATACGCAGTATTTT,CASSLARGLDTQYF
TRBJ1-2,19,-,-,TRBV4-3,TGCGCCAGCAGCCACCCCCATTGGAGAGGGCCCCGTTCCGACTATGGCTACACCTTC,CASSHPHWRGPRSDYGYTF
TRBJ2-1,14,-,-,TRBV27,TGTGCCAGCAGTCTACAGGGTAGGGTCGATGAGCAGTTCTTC,CASSLQGRVDEQFF
TRBJ1-1,16,-,-,TRBV18,TGTGCCAGCTCACCACCGGGAGGGGAAACGAACACTGAAGCTTTCTTT,CASSPPGGETNTEAFF
TRBJ2-1,17,TRBD2,-,TRBV13,TGTGCCAGCAGCCCAAACCGCGGGGGGGACTCCTACAATGAGCAGTTCTTC,CASSPNRGGDSYNEQFF
TRBJ1-3,18,-,once,TRBV27,TGTGCCAGCAGTCCCCCCTCAGCACCCAGGTACTGTGGAAACACCATATATTTT,CASSPPSAPRYCGNTIYF
TRBJ2-6,17,-,-,TRBV7-9,TGTGCCAGCAGCTTATTTTGGGCTCCCCTTGGGGCCAACGTCCTGACTTTC,CASSLFWAPLGANVLTF
TRBJ1-2,13,-,once,TRBV6-6,TGTGCCAGCAGTTACAGGCGGGTCTATGGCTACACCTTC,CASSYRRVYGYTF
TRBJ2-5,15,-,-,TRBV5-1,TGCGCCAGCAGCTTTTTATCAGGTTGGCAAGAGACCCAGTACTTC,CASSFLSGWQETQYF
TRBJ1-2,14,-,few,TRBV4-1,TGCGCCAGCAGCCAATACAGGTTCGGCTATGGCTACACCTTC,CASSQYRFGYGYTF
TRBJ1-5,15,-,-,TRBV27,TGTGCCAGCAGTTTAGGCAGGCATAGCAATCAGCCCCAGCATTTT,CASSLGRHSNQPQHF
TRBJ1-1,16,-,-,TRBV18,TGTGCCAGCTCACCCGGAGGTTGGGAAGACGACACTGAAGCTTTCTTT,CASSPGGWEDDTEAFF
TRBJ1-4,15,-,-,TRBV7-9,TGTGCCAGCAGCCTCGACTCTGATCGGAATGAAAAACTGTTTTTT,CASSLDSDRNEKLFF
TRBJ2-1,12,-,-,TRBV7-2,TGTGCCAGCAGCGCTAGCGCCCTAAAGCAGTTCTTC,CASSASALKQFF
TRBJ1-2,14,-,-,TRBV29-1,TGCAGCGTTGGGGGGCCTTCAGCAATATATGGCTACACCTTC,CSVGGPSAIYGYTF
TRBJ1-2,13,-,few,TRBV6-5,TGTGCCAGCAGTTCCCGGGGAGTCTATGGCTACACCTTC,CASSSRGVYGYTF
TRBJ2-7,13,-,-,TRBV7-2,TGTGCCAGCAGCTATAAAAGCAGGTACGAGCAGTACTTC,CASSYKSRYEQYF
TRBJ1-2,12,-,once,TRBV19,TGTGCCAGTAGTAACAGGGAGATTGGCTACACCTTC,CASSNREIGYTF